This T cell receptor (beta chain) appears in the sequencing data of a study of glioma-infiltrating T cells after dendritic cell vaccination. The table came from immunoSEQ multiplex PCR; TCRdb's copy has only in-frame clones and leaves some out. There are tens of thousands of clones in the sample; roughly 87% occur only once, and approximately 2.3% lies in the top ten. V lost 6 bases and J lost 8, with 23 bases in between. Germline CDR1 is MNHNY and CDR2 is SVGAGI (reference sequence). CDR3 length: 16 amino acids. This clone was found a few times. The receptor was isolated from a human donor with glioblastoma. Source: blood, taken before dendritic cell vaccination. The V call is TRBV6-6, the J call TRBJ2-1; maybe TRBD1 (6 bases). The CDR3 spells CASRTHTGRMMDEQFF. In nucleotides, the CDR3 is TGTGCCAGCAGGACCCATACAGGGAGAATGATGGATGAGCAGTTCTTC.